The 8 T cell receptor beta chains below all came from one sample that was sequenced in a study of blood T cell repertoires in COVID-19. Produced via immunoSEQ multiplex PCR; TCRdb's table is partial and in-frame only. Among some 340,000 clones, about 83% were seen once, and the ten largest hold approximately 3.1%. Input material: peripheral blood. The receptors derive from a man aged 25-45 years with active or convalescent COVID-19.

Only a few counts were recorded for this clone. V usage is TRBV4-2 and J usage is TRBJ2-1; 8 nucleotides agree with TRBD2. The CDR3 has 16 amino acids. After removal of 1 base from V and 8 bases from J, the junction contained 10 bases not matched to a gene. In germline, CDR1 is LGHNA, CDR2 YNFKEQ. The CDR3 protein is CASSQGDGGAVDEQFF. In nucleotides, the CDR3 is TGTGCCAGCAGCCAAGGGGACGGGGGGGCCGTGGATGAGCAGTTCTTC.

The chain has TRBV5-6 and TRBJ2-5; possible D gene TRBD1, 6 bases. The CDR3 has 14 residues. Per germline, CDR1 SGHDT and CDR2 YYEEEE. V dropped 0 bases and J dropped 4 bases, with 10 bases sitting between them. CDR3 sequence reads: CASSLGQVGETQYF. The CDR3 DNA reads TGTGCCAGCAGCTTGGGACAGGTGGGAGAGACCCAGTACTTC.

The chain joins TRBV25-1 to TRBJ1-1; a weak D match, TRBD1 (5 bases). Looked up from germline, CDR1 is MGHDK and CDR2 is SYGVNS. The CDR3 length is 15 residues. V lost 6 bases, J lost 0 bases, and 14 bases lay in between. CDR3 sequence: CASSVTGWVNTEAFF. DNA of the CDR3: TGTGCCAGCAGCGTCACAGGTTGGGTGAACACTGAAGCTTTCTTT. Together with reference TRBV25-1 and TRBJ1-1, the CDR3 gives the full variable domain: EADIYQTPRYLVIGTGKKITLECSQTMGHDKMYWYQQDPGMELHLIHYSYGVNSTEKGDLSSESTVSRIRTEHFPLTLESARPSHTSQYLCASSVTGWVNTEAFFGQGTRLTVV.

The rearrangement links TRBV11-1 to TRBJ2-1, with TRBD2 matching 9 bases. Germline V gives CDR1 SGHAT, CDR2 FQDESV (reference sequence). CDR3 length: 16 amino acids. The V segment lost 1 base and the J segment 5 bases; nucleotides outside the gene matches: 6. CDR3 loop: CASSLVGSGGHNEQFF. As DNA, the CDR3 is TGTGCCAGCAGCTTAGTAGGTAGCGGGGGCCACAATGAGCAGTTCTTC.

As regards this clone: Mismatch with germline at one junction end may stem from a read error. The chain recombines TRBV30 with TRBJ2-6, with TRBD1 matching 10 bases. The V gene's germline CDR1 is GTSNPN and CDR2 SVGIG (reference sequence). The CDR3 sequence is 15 residues long. This chain's CDR3 is CASDRGISRANVLTF. DNA for the CDR3: TGTGCCTCGGACAGGGGGATCTCTCGGGCCAACGTCCTGACTTTC.

This clone was found a few times. This sequence joins TRBV6-1 and TRBJ1-5; D unclear. The V end was cut by 2 bases, the J end by 2 bases, with 10 bases between. The CDR3 extends over 15 amino acids. The germline gives CDR1 MNHNS, CDR2 SASEGT. The CDR3 sequence is CASSERGSGNQPQHF. In nucleotides, the CDR3 is TGTGCCAGCAGTGAACGGGGTAGTGGCAATCAGCCCCAGCATTTT.

This clone was recorded only once. This chain links TRBV27 with TRBJ2-3, with D hard to call. CDR1 is MNHEY, CDR2 SMNVEV, per germline (reference sequence). The V end lost 0 bases, the J end lost 0 bases, and 7 bases lay between the germline ends. The CDR3 length is 15 residues. The CDR3 sequence: CASSLSLGSTDTQYF. The CDR3 DNA reads as TGTGCCAGCAGTTTATCGCTCGGTAGCACAGATACGCAGTATTTT.

This clone showed up just a few times. This chain connects TRBV9 to TRBJ2-2; TRBD2 matches at 8 bases. Per the germline V gene, CDR1 is SGDLS and CDR2 is YYNGEE. With V trimmed by 4 bases and J by 3 bases, 5 bases remained unmatched. The CDR3 consists of 15 residues. This chain's CDR3 is CASSPTGGYTGELFF. The CDR3 region has the DNA TGTGCCAGCAGCCCTACGGGGGGGTACACCGGGGAGCTGTTTTTT.